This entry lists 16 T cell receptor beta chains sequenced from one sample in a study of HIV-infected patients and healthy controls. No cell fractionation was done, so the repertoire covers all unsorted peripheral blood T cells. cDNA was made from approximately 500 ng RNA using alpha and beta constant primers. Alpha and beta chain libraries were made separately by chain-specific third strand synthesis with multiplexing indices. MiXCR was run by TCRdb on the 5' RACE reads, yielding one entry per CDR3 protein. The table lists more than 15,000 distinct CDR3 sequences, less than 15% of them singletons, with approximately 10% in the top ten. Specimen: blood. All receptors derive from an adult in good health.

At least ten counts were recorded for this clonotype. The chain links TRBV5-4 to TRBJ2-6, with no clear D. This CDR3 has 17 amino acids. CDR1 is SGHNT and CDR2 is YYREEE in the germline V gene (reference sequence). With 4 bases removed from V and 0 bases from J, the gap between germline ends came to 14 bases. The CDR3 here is CASSEVWADSGANVLTF. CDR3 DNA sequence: TGTGCCAGCAGCGAGGTTTGGGCAGACTCTGGGGCCAACGTCCTGACTTTC.

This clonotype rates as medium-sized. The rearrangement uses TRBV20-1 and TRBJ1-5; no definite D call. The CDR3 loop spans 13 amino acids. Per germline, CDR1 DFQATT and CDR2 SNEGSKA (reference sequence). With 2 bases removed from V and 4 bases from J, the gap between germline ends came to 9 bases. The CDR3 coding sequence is TGCAGTGCTAGACAGCCGAGAAATCAGCCCCAGCATTTT. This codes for CSARQPRNQPQHF.

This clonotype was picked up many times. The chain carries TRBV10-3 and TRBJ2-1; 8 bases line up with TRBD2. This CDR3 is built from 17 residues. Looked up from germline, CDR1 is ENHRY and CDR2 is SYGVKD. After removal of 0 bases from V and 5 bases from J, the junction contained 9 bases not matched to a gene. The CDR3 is CAISESGRGARDNEQFF. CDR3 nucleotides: TGTGCCATCAGTGAGTCGGGGCGGGGGGCCAGAGACAATGAGCAGTTCTTC.

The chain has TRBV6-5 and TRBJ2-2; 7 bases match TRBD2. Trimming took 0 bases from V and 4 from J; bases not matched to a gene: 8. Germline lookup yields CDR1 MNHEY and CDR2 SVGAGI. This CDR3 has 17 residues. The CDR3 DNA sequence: TGTGCCAGCAGTTACTCTGGGGGGGGACCGCTCACCGGGGAGCTGTTTTTT. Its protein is CASSYSGGGPLTGELFF.

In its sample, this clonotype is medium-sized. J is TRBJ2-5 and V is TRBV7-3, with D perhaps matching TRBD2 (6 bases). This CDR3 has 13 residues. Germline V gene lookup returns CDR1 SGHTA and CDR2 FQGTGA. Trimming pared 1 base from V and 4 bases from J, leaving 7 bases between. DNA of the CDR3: TGTGCCAGCAGCTTAAGACTAGGAGAGACCCAGTACTTC. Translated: CASSLRLGETQYF.

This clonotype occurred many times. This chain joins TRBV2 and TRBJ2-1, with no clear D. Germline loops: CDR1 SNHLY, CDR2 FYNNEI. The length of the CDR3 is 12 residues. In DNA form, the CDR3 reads TGTGCTTCGAGACGGGCCTTCAATGAGCAGTTCTTC. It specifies CASRRAFNEQFF.

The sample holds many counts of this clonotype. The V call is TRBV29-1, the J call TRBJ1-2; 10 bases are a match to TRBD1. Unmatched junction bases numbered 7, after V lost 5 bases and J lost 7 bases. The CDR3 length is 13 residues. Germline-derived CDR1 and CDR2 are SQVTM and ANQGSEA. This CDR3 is CSVSWDRGGGYTF. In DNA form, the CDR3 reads TGCAGCGTTTCCTGGGACAGGGGAGGTGGCTACACCTTC.

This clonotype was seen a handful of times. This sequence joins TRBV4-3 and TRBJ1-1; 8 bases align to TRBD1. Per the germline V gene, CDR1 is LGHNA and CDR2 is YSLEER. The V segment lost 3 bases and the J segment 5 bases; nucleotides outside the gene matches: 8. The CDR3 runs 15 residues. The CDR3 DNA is TGCGCCAGCAGCCAGGATACAGGGGGGAGGACTGAAGCTTTCTTT. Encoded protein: CASSQDTGGRTEAFF.

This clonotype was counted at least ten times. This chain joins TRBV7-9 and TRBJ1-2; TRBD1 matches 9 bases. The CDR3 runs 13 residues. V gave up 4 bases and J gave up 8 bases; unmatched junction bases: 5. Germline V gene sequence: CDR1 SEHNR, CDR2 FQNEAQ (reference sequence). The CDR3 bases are TGTGCCAGCAGCTCCACAGGGGGCAGCGGCTACACCTTC. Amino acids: CASSSTGGSGYTF.

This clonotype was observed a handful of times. The DNA of the CDR3 is TGTGCCAGCAGCCGGGGGACGGACATTGAAGCTTTCTTT. Protein product: CASSRGTDIEAFF. V and J are TRBV7-3 and TRBJ1-1; D possibly corresponds to TRBD1 (5 bases). Trimming took 5 bases from V and 7 from J, leaving 14 bases between them. The CDR3 has 13 residues. Germline-derived CDR1 and CDR2 are SGHTA and FQGTGA.

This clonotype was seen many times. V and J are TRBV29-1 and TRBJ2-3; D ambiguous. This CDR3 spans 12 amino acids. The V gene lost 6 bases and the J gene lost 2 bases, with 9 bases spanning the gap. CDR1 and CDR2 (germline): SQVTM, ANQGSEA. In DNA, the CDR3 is TGCAGCGTCAACAGAGCCACAGATACGCAGTATTTT. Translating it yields CSVNRATDTQYF.

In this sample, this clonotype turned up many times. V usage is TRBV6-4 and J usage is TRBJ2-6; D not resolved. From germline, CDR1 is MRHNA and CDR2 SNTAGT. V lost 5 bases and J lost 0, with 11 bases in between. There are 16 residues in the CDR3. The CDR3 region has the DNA TGTGCCAGCAGTAAGGACGTAAGCTCTGGGGCCAACGTCCTGACTTTC. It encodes CASSKDVSSGANVLTF.

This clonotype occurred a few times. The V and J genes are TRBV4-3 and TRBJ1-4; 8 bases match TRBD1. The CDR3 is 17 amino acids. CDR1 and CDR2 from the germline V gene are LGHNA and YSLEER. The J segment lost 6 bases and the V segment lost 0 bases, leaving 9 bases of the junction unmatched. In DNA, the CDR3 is TGCGCCAGCAGCCAAGATTGGTTTAGGACAGGGCATGAAAAACTGTTTTTT. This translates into CASSQDWFRTGHEKLFF.

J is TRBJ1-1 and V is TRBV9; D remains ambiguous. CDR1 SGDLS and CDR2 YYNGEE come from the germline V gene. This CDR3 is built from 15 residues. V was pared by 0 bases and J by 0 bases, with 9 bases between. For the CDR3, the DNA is TGTGCCAGCAGCGTAGGGCCAGCTTTGAACACTGAAGCTTTCTTT. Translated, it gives CASSVGPALNTEAFF.

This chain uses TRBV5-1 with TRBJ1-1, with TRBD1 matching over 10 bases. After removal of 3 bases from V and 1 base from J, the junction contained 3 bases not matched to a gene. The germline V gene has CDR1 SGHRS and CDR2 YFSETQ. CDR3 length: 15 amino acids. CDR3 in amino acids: CASSWGTGENTEAFF. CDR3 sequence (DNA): TGCGCCAGCAGCTGGGGGACAGGGGAGAACACTGAAGCTTTCTTT.

The CDR3 protein is CASSVNLGEQFF. CDR3 DNA: TGTGCCAGCAGCGTTAACCTCGGTGAGCAGTTCTTC. The chain recombines TRBV9 with TRBJ2-1; the D is unclear. In germline, CDR1 is SGDLS, CDR2 YYNGEE. The ends were cut back, 2 bases at V and 9 bases at J, with 9 bases in the middle. This CDR3 spans 12 amino acids.